What follows are 27 T cell receptor beta chains derived from one specimen sequenced in a study of human T cells and chemical hapten exposure (dated by TCRdb to the early 2020s). The time point label on this specimen signifies: healthy volunteer bleed at 2 weeks. Total RNA was isolated from unfractionated whole blood collected in Tempus Blood RNA tubes. Receptors were amplified or captured by RACE. The instrument given in TCRdb is NextSeq 500. TCRdb ran its own pipeline on the public reads, namely fastp trimming at Q25 and MiXCR clone calling, and kept in-frame beta chains. Every entry covers one CDR3 protein and lists the most common genes and DNA from its rows. Within this sample are over 45,000 distinct CDR3 sequences, with around 4.1% of them counted one time only. The ten top clones hold roughly 1.7% of the sample. Input material: whole blood. All receptors derive from a female donor in good health. Some clones in this sample may be carry-over from other donors' samples.

This clonotype was observed many times. The chain couples TRBV27 to TRBJ2-7; D tentatively reads TRBD1 or TRBD2 (6 bases each). The germline V gene has CDR1 MNHEY and CDR2 SMNVEV (reference sequence). The CDR3 runs 15 residues. V dropped 7 bases and J dropped 2 bases, with 18 bases sitting between them. CDR3 amino acids: CASKRTASATYEQYF. CDR3 coding DNA: TGTGCCAGCAAGAGGACAGCTAGCGCTACCTACGAGCAGTACTTC.

This clonotype was counted ten times or more. The rearrangement uses TRBV11-2 and TRBJ2-3; 10 positions match TRBD2. Germline-derived CDR1 and CDR2 are SGHAT and FQNNGV. Trimming cost V 0 bases and J 0 bases; bases outside gene matches: 6. This CDR3 comprises 18 residues. CDR3 in DNA: TGTGCCAGCAGCTTAGAGGGACTAGCGAACCCAAGCACAGATACGCAGTATTTT. It encodes CASSLEGLANPSTDTQYF.

This clonotype has ten or more counts. The CDR3 reads CATSRALAGGADTQYF. CDR3 nucleotides: TGTGCCACCAGCAGAGCACTAGCGGGAGGCGCAGATACGCAGTATTTT. The rearrangement joins TRBV15 to TRBJ2-3; 12 bases align to TRBD2. V shed 1 base, J shed 4 bases, and the junction held 3 bases outside the gene matches. CDR1 is LNHNV, CDR2 YYDKDF, per germline (reference sequence). This CDR3 contains 16 residues.

This clonotype was counted at least ten times. The gene calls are TRBV2 and TRBJ2-3; 7 nucleotides agree with TRBD2. The CDR3 contains 14 residues. Germline V gene data show CDR1 as SNHLY and CDR2 as FYNNEI. The J segment lost 4 bases and the V segment lost 2 bases, leaving 3 bases of the junction unmatched. CDR3 sequence: CASSERGVADTQYF. For the CDR3, the DNA is TGTGCCAGCAGTGAACGGGGGGTAGCAGATACGCAGTATTTT.

This clonotype was seen repeatedly, ten times or more. The chain recombines TRBV20-1 with TRBJ2-3; D call uncertain. The CDR3 is 15 residues long. CDR1 is DFQATT, CDR2 SNEGSKA, per germline (reference sequence). V was shortened by 0 bases and J by 2 bases, with 12 bases between the two germline ends. The DNA of the CDR3 is TGCAGTGCTAGAGATCCCGGCGGACCCACAGATACGCAGTATTTT. Translation gives CSARDPGGPTDTQYF.

This clonotype was counted at least ten times. The gene calls are TRBV20-1 and TRBJ1-5, with unresolved D. This CDR3 is built from 14 residues. The germline CDR1 and CDR2 sequences are DFQATT and SNEGSKA (reference sequence). V was trimmed by 5 bases and J by 5 bases, leaving 16 bases between them. CDR3 nucleotide sequence: TGCAGTGCTCACACGGGGAGATTGGATCAGCCCCAGCATTTT. Amino acids: CSAHTGRLDQPQHF.

This clonotype was seen repeatedly, ten times or more. The chain uses TRBV5-1 and TRBJ2-5; the match to TRBD2 covers 11 bases. The CDR3 consists of 17 residues. In germline, CDR1 is SGHRS, CDR2 YFSETQ. V shed 1 base, J shed 4 bases, and the junction held 9 bases outside the gene matches. The CDR3 DNA follows: TGCGCCAGCAGCTTGTTTCCGGGACTAGCGGAATTAGAGACCCAGTACTTC. Translating it yields CASSLFPGLAELETQYF. The full variable domain, with the rest looked up from reference TRBV5-1 and TRBJ2-5, is KAGVTQTPRYLIKTRGQQVTLSCSPISGHRSVSWYQQTPGQGLQFLFEYFSETQRNKGNFPGRFSGRQFSNSRSEMNVSTLELGDSALYLCASSLFPGLAELETQYFGPGTRLLVL.

This clonotype was found many times. The chain recombines TRBV6-5 with TRBJ2-5; tentatively, D is TRBD2 (5 bases). CDR3 size: 13 residues. CDR1 is MNHEY, CDR2 SVGAGI, per germline. The ends were cut back, 7 bases at V and 4 bases at J, with 13 bases in the middle. CDR3 bases: TGTGCCAGCACCTTCGGGATGACAGAGACCCAGTACTTC. Residues: CASTFGMTETQYF.

This clonotype was detected only a few times. The chain employs TRBV7-3 and TRBJ2-1, with 10 bases aligning to TRBD2. After removal of 1 base from V and 7 bases from J, the junction contained 7 bases not matched to a gene. The germline CDR1 and CDR2 sequences are SGHTA and FQGTGA. This CDR3 contains 16 residues. The CDR3 region has the DNA TGTGCCAGCAGCTTAATCGCTAGCGGGGGTTGGAATGAGCAGTTCTTC. This codes for CASSLIASGGWNEQFF.

In this sample, this clonotype turned up many times. The chain joins TRBV7-2 to TRBJ2-5; D is unclear. The CDR3 runs to 14 residues. The germline V and J ends were trimmed by 4 bases and 0 bases, with 9 bases remaining between them. The germline V gene has CDR1 SGHTA and CDR2 FQGNSA. This CDR3 reads CASSSDFYQETQYF. CDR3 sequence (DNA): TGTGCCAGCAGCTCAGACTTCTACCAAGAGACCCAGTACTTC.

This clonotype was detected ten times or more. The chain uses TRBV7-3 and TRBJ1-6; the match to TRBD1 covers 9 bases. The CDR3 has 15 residues. Per the germline V gene, CDR1 is SGHTA and CDR2 is FQGTGA. V lost 2 bases to trimming and J lost 9 bases; unmatched junction nucleotides: 5. CDR3 region: CASSLEGTGTSPLHF. In DNA form, the CDR3 reads TGTGCCAGCAGCTTAGAGGGGACAGGGACTTCACCCCTCCACTTT.

This clonotype appeared many times. The rearrangement joins TRBV9 to TRBJ2-1, with a possible D match to TRBD1 (7 bases). With 1 base removed from V and 7 bases from J, the gap between germline ends came to 15 bases. Looked up from germline, CDR1 is SGDLS and CDR2 is YYNGEE. The CDR3 is 15 residues long. The CDR3 DNA is TGTGCCAGCAGCGTACGGCAGGGGGGAGTAAATGAGCAGTTCTTC. Its translation is CASSVRQGGVNEQFF.

This clonotype was observed many times. This chain links TRBV20-1 with TRBJ1-2; 7 bases line up with TRBD1. CDR3 size: 14 residues. Per germline, CDR1 DFQATT and CDR2 SNEGSKA (reference sequence). V lost 8 bases to trimming and J lost 4 bases; unmatched junction nucleotides: 13. The CDR3 spells CSSPPMTGIYGYTF. The CDR3, as DNA: TGCAGTTCCCCCCCAATGACAGGGATCTATGGCTACACCTTC.

In its sample, this clonotype was seen many times. This chain links TRBV28 with TRBJ2-1; TRBD2 matches 7 bases. This CDR3 is built from 13 residues. Germline assignment: CDR1 MDHEN and CDR2 SYDVKM. The V segment lost 6 bases and the J segment 9 bases; nucleotides outside the gene matches: 8. The CDR3 protein is CASSSMGEGEQFF. Written as DNA, the CDR3 is TGTGCCAGCAGCTCGATGGGGGAGGGTGAGCAGTTCTTC.

This clonotype was recorded at least ten times. The chain links TRBV5-1 to TRBJ2-1; 9 bases map to TRBD1. Germline V gene lookup returns CDR1 SGHRS and CDR2 YFSETQ. Trimming cost V 2 bases and J 7 bases; bases outside gene matches: 10. This CDR3 contains 16 residues. The CDR3 loop reads CASSFRGQGTENEQFF. The CDR3 bases are TGCGCCAGCAGCTTTAGGGGACAGGGTACGGAGAATGAGCAGTTCTTC.

This clonotype was observed at least ten times. This sequence joins TRBV5-1 and TRBJ2-2; 9 nucleotides line up with TRBD1. Germline values: CDR1 SGHRS, CDR2 YFSETQ. J gave up 3 bases and V 3 bases, and 6 bases lay outside the gene matches. This CDR3 is 16 amino acids long. The DNA for the CDR3 is TGCGCCAGCAGCTCACAGGGGGCAATTGACACCGGGGAGCTGTTTTTT. Amino acids: CASSSQGAIDTGELFF.

This clonotype was recorded at least ten times. J is TRBJ1-2 and V is TRBV29-1; tentatively, D is TRBD1 (5 bases). CDR1 and CDR2 (germline): SQVTM, ANQGSEA. V was shortened by 4 bases and J by 3 bases, with 18 bases between the two germline ends. There are 15 residues in the CDR3. In DNA, the CDR3 is TGCAGCGTTGGCCAGGGACGAGGGATTGACTATGGCTACACCTTC. Protein sequence: CSVGQGRGIDYGYTF. Full variable domain (missing parts from reference TRBV29-1 and TRBJ1-2): SAVISQKPSRDICQRGTSLTIQCQVDSQVTMMFWYRQQPGQSLTLIATANQGSEATYESGFVIDKFPISRPNLTFSTLTVSNMSPEDSSIYLCSVGQGRGIDYGYTFGSGTRLTVV.

This clonotype was observed many times. This chain joins TRBV7-9 and TRBJ1-3; tentative D call: TRBD1 (6 bases). The CDR3 contains 16 residues. V lost 2 bases to trimming and J lost 3 bases, with 14 bases between them. CDR1 and CDR2 (germline): SEHNR, FQNEAQ (reference sequence). DNA of the CDR3: TGTGCCAGCAGCTTAAACAGGGAGGATGGTGGAAACACCATATATTTT. As protein: CASSLNREDGGNTIYF.

At least ten counts were recorded for this clonotype. This chain uses TRBV24-1 with TRBJ2-3, with D unclear. CDR3 length: 14 amino acids. Trimming took off 6 bases at V and 4 bases at J, with 13 bases between the two ends. Looked up from germline, CDR1 is KGHDR and CDR2 is SFDVKD. The CDR3 loop is CATSHRANSDTQYF. CDR3 in DNA: TGTGCCACCAGTCACAGAGCGAATTCAGATACGCAGTATTTT.

This clonotype was found many times. The rearrangement joins TRBV10-2 to TRBJ2-3; D is uncertain. The CDR3 sequence is 17 residues long. Germline V CDR1 and CDR2: WSHSY, SAAADI. V lost 6 bases and J 0 bases, leaving 19 bases between the germline ends. CDR3 in DNA: TGCGCCAGCAGCCCCGGGTCCCGATCCCTTAGCACAGATACGCAGTATTTT. This gives the protein CASSPGSRSLSTDTQYF.

This clonotype was seen many times. The chain couples TRBV20-1 to TRBJ2-7; 9 bases fit TRBD1. The CDR3 is 13 residues long. The trim removed 4 bases at V and 4 bases at J, leaving 5 bases unmatched. Germline-derived CDR1 and CDR2 are DFQATT and SNEGSKA (reference sequence). The CDR3: CSATRTGDYEQYF. CDR3 nucleotide sequence: TGCAGTGCTACTCGGACAGGGGATTACGAGCAGTACTTC.

This clonotype showed up many times. The chain carries TRBV7-9 and TRBJ1-1; D remains unclear. Deletions cut 5 bases from V and 3 bases from J, with 10 bases between. Germline values: CDR1 SEHNR, CDR2 FQNEAQ (reference sequence). The CDR3 length is 13 residues. Here the CDR3 DNA reads TGTGCCAGCAGCGTCATTGGGGACACTGAAGCTTTCTTT. Translation gives CASSVIGDTEAFF.

J is TRBJ2-3 and V is TRBV5-1; D is tentatively TRBD1 or TRBD2 (5 bases each). The CDR3 is 14 amino acids. CDR1 and CDR2 from the germline V gene are SGHRS and YFSETQ. V was cut by 0 bases and J by 5 bases, with 10 bases left in between. The CDR3 spells CASSLGQRRDTQYF. The CDR3 region has the DNA TGCGCCAGCAGCTTGGGACAGCGGAGAGATACGCAGTATTTT.

This clonotype appeared a few times. The chain uses TRBV4-2 and TRBJ1-5, with a possible D match to TRBD1 (6 bases). The CDR3 runs to 15 residues. V was shortened by 0 bases and J by 9 bases, with 15 bases between the two germline ends. The germline CDR1 and CDR2 sequences are LGHNA and YNFKEQ. The CDR3 spells CASSQDLGGPWPQHF. The CDR3 region has the DNA TGTGCCAGCAGCCAAGATCTGGGGGGGCCGTGGCCCCAGCATTTT.

This clonotype has a count of ten or more. The chain links TRBV6-1 to TRBJ1-5; D not resolved. The V and J ends lost 7 bases and 3 bases respectively, with 13 bases between them. Germline assignment: CDR1 MNHNS and CDR2 SASEGT. The CDR3 covers 14 residues. For the CDR3, the DNA is TGTGCCAGCACGGGCAGGTCTCTCAATCAGCCCCAGCATTTT. It encodes CASTGRSLNQPQHF.

The sample holds many counts of this clonotype. The chain couples TRBV6-5 to TRBJ1-3; no clear D gene. Trimming took 4 bases from V and 4 from J, leaving 11 bases between them. The CDR3 sequence is 14 residues long. Looked up from germline, CDR1 is MNHEY and CDR2 is SVGAGI. DNA for the CDR3: TGTGCCAGCAGTTCCGGACTCAAGGGAAACACCATATATTTT. Its protein product is CASSSGLKGNTIYF.

The V call is TRBV3-1, the J call TRBJ2-1, with unresolved D. In germline, CDR1 is LGHDT, CDR2 YNNKEL (reference sequence). Between the trimmed V and J ends, which lost 5 bases and 0 bases, there was a span of 11 bases. This CDR3 region has 15 residues. CDR3 nucleotides: TGTGCCAGCAGCTTTAGAAGGAGCTCCTACAATGAGCAGTTCTTC. As protein: CASSFRRSSYNEQFF.